The TCR beta chain under discussion was sequenced for a study of T cells in Graves' hyperthyroidism and ophthalmopathy. What was amplified from RNA transcripts were TCR beta CDR3 regions. Initially, a first-round RT-PCR of the TCR CDR3 employed the HTBI primer set. TCRdb independently ran MiXCR on the multiplex PCR reads; one entry per CDR3 protein. The table lists 300,000 to 450,000 distinct CDR3 sequences, about 13% of them singletons, with around 20% in the top ten. In patients aged 18 to 65, hyperthyroidism was newly diagnosed, with duration under 2 months. Uncontrolled infection, other autoimmune disease, pregnancy or lactation led to exclusion. The clonotype was recovered from a man under 40 with Graves' hyperthyroidism that later progressed to Graves' ophthalmopathy. Sequenced sample: blood.

CDR3 protein: CAAGGGDQETQYF. As DNA, the CDR3 is TGTGCCGCGGGGGGGGGGGACCAAGAGACCCAGTACTTC. The rearrangement joins TRBV24-1 to TRBJ2-5; 9 bases match TRBD2. Germline assignment: CDR1 KGHDR and CDR2 SFDVKD. Trimming cost V 12 bases and J 0 bases; bases outside gene matches: 4. The CDR3 is made up of 13 amino acids.